Each of the 2 T cell receptor beta chains below was sequenced from the same sample in a study of shared clonotypes between healthy human individuals. Profiled with immunoSEQ multiplex PCR; TCRdb holds only in-frame clones, not every one. This table holds around 690,000 clones, roughly 87% found once. The sequenced sample consisted of memory CD8+ T cells from PBMCs. Described subset: CD45RO+ cells pooled with CCR7-negative TemRA cells. The receptors originated from a man aged 18 to 29 in good health. Some clones in this sample may be carry-over from other donors' samples.

This clone was seen a handful of times. The genes are TRBV7-9 and TRBJ2-5, with D tentatively TRBD2 (5 bases). From germline, CDR1 is SEHNR and CDR2 FQNEAQ (reference sequence). V lost 3 bases to trimming and J lost 7 bases, with 21 bases between them. The CDR3 length is 16 residues. CDR3 protein: CASSFFPSGVPLTQYF. Written as DNA, the CDR3 is TGTGCCAGCAGCTTTTTTCCGTCCGGGGTCCCGTTGACCCAGTACTTC.

This chain joins TRBV13 and TRBJ2-5, with D perhaps matching TRBD1 or TRBD2 (6 bases each). The CDR3 sequence is 15 residues long. Germline lookup yields CDR1 PRHDT and CDR2 FYEKMQ (reference sequence). V was shortened by 0 bases and J by 4 bases, with 12 bases between the two germline ends. CDR3 in amino acids: CASSLGARGGETQYF. The DNA of the CDR3 is TGTGCCAGCAGCTTAGGAGCCAGGGGAGGAGAGACCCAGTACTTC.